This TCR beta chain emerged from a study of cytomegalovirus exposure and HLA in healthy donors. General study points: Rare TCR sequences dominated, though some public TCRs recurred in many donors. Analysis performed later showed TCR beta chains linked to HLA being more clonally expanded than equally common others. Later on, a genetic analysis was performed. It linked a missense variant in DCLRE1C with V- and J-gene trimming of TCR beta.

The count of this clone is one. The antigen remains unidentified. The PCR used 60 Vbeta and 13 Jbeta primers. Produced via immunoSEQ multiplex PCR; TCRdb's table is partial and in-frame only. The data contain 200,000 to 250,000 clones, roughly 82% of them seen just once; the ten biggest clones take up around 5.7%. Donors sampled were nominally healthy, though unrecorded immune exposures were likely. This CDR3 spans 11 amino acids. Trimming stripped 4 bases from V and 3 bases from J, with 4 bases between. The germline gives CDR1 SGHRS, CDR2 YFSETQ. The V call is TRBV5-1, the J call TRBJ2-5; D is undetermined. The sequenced material came from PBMCs. This clonotype was obtained from a woman between 40 and 55 years old in good health and CMV-seropositive. The CDR3 coding sequence is TGCGCCAGCAGCCAGAAAGAGACCCAGTACTTC. This encodes CASSQKETQYF.